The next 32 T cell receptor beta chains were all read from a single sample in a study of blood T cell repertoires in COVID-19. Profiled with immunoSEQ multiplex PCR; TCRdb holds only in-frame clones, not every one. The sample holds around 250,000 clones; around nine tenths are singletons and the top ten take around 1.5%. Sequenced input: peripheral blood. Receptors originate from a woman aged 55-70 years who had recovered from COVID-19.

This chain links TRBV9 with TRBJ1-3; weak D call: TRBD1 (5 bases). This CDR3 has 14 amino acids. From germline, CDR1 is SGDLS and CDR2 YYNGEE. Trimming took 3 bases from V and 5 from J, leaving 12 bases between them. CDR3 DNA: TGTGCCAGCAGCGCCCAGGGCGATCGAAACACCATATATTTT. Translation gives CASSAQGDRNTIYF.

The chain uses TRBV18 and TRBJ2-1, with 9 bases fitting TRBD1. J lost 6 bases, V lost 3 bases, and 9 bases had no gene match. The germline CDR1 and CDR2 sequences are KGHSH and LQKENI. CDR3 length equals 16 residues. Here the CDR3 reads CASSPAGTGFPNEQFF. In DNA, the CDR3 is TGTGCCAGCTCACCCGCCGGGACAGGGTTCCCCAATGAGCAGTTCTTC.

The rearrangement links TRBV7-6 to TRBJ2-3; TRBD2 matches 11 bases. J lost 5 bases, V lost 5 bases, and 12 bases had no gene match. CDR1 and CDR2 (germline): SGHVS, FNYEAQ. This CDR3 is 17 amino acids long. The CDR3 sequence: CASSLPPSGGPGDTQYF. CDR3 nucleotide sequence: TGTGCCAGCAGCCTCCCCCCTAGCGGGGGGCCAGGAGATACGCAGTATTTT. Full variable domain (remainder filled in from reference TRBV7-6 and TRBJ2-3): GAGVSQSPRYKVTKRGQDVALRCDPISGHVSLYWYRQALGQGPEFLTYFNYEAQQDKSGLPNDRFSAERPEGSISTLTIQRTEQRDSAMYRCASSLPPSGGPGDTQYFGPGTRLTVL.

As DNA, the CDR3 is TGTGCCAGCAGCGTAGCGGTGCGGGGGCCCCAAGAGACCCAGTACTTC. Its translation: CASSVAVRGPQETQYF. The rearrangement links TRBV9 to TRBJ2-5, with a weak D call TRBD2 (7 bases). CDR1 is SGDLS and CDR2 is YYNGEE in the germline V gene. V was trimmed by 0 bases and J by 1 base, leaving 13 bases between them. CDR3 length: 16 residues.

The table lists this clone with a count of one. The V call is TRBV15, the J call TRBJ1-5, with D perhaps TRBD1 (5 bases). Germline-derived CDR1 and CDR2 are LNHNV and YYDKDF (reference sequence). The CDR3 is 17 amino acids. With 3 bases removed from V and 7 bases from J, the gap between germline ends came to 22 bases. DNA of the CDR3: TGTGCCACCAGCAGTTCCTTAGTCGGGGGAGTGAGGCAGCCCCAGCATTTT. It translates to CATSSSLVGGVRQPQHF.

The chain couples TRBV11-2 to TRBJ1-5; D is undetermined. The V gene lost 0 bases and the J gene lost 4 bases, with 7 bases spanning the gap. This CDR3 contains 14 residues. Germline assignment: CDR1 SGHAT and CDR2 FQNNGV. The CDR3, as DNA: TGTGCCAGCAGCTTAGAACTGGAGAATCAGCCCCAGCATTTT. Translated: CASSLELENQPQHF.

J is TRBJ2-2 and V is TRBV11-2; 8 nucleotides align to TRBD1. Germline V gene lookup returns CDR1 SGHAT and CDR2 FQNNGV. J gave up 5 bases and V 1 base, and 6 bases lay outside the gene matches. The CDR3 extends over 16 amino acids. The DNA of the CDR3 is TGTGCCAGCAGCTTAGTCAGTCAGGGGGCAACCGGGGAGCTGTTTTTT. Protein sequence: CASSLVSQGATGELFF. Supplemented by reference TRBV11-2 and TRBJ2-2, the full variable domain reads EAGVAQSPRYKIIEKRQSVAFWCNPISGHATLYWYQQILGQGPKLLIQFQNNGVVDDSQLPKDRFSAERLKGVDSTLKIQPAKLEDSAVYLCASSLVSQGATGELFFGEGSRLTVL.

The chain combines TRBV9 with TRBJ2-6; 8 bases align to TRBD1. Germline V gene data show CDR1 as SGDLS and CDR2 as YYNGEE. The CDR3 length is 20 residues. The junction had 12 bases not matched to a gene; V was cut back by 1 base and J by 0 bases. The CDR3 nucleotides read TGTGCCAGCAGCGTAAGTCCATCCGGGACAGGAACCTCTGGGGCCAACGTCCTGACTTTC. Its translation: CASSVSPSGTGTSGANVLTF.

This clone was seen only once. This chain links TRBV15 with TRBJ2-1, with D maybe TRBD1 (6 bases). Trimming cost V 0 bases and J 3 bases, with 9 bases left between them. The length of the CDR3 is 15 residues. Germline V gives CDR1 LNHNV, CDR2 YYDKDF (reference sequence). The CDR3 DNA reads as TGTGCCACCAGCAGAGATTTGGGACACTACAATGAGCAGTTCTTC. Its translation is CATSRDLGHYNEQFF.

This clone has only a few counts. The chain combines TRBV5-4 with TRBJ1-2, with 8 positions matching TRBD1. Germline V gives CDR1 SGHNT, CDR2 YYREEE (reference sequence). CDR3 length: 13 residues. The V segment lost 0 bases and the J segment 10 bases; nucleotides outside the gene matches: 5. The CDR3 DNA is TGTGCCAGCAGCTTGGCGCCGGGACAGGTCTACACCTTC. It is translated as CASSLAPGQVYTF.

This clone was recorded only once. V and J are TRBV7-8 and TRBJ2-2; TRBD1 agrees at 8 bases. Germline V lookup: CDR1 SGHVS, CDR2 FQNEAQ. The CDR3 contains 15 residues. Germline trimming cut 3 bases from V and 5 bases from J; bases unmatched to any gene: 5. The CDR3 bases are TGTGCCAGCAGCTTCGACAGGGGATTGACCGGGGAGCTGTTTTTT. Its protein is CASSFDRGLTGELFF.

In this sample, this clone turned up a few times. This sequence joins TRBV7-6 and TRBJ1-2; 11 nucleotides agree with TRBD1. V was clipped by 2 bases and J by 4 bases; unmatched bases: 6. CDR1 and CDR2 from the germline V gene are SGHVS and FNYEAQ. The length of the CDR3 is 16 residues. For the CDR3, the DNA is TGTGCCAGCAGCTTAACGGACAGGGGGCCGGGCTATGGCTACACCTTC. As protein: CASSLTDRGPGYGYTF.

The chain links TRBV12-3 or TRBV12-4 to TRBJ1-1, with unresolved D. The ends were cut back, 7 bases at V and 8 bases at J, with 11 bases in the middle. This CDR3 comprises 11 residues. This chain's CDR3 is CASTTGWEAFF. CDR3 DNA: TGTGCCAGCACCACGGGTTGGGAAGCTTTCTTT.

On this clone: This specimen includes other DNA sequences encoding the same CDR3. CDR3 loop: CASSPRQGTNEKLFF. CDR3 coding DNA: TGTGCCAGCTCACCTCGACAGGGAACTAATGAAAAACTGTTTTTT. This sequence joins TRBV18 and TRBJ1-4; 7 bases line up with TRBD1. The germline gives CDR1 KGHSH, CDR2 LQKENI. The CDR3 consists of 15 residues. V gave up 3 bases and J gave up 1 base; unmatched junction bases: 2. Complete variable domain (other parts from reference TRBV18 and TRBJ1-4): NAGVMQNPRHLVRRRGQEARLRCSPMKGHSHVYWYRQLPEEGLKFMVYLQKENIIDESGMPKERFSAEFPKEGPSILRIQQVVRGDSAAYFCASSPRQGTNEKLFFGSGTQLSVL.

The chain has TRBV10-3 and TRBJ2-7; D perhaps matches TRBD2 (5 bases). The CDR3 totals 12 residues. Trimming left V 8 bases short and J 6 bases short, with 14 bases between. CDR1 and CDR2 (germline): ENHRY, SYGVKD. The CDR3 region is CAIGSPGSEQYF. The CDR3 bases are TGTGCCATCGGGTCTCCTGGGAGCGAGCAGTACTTC.

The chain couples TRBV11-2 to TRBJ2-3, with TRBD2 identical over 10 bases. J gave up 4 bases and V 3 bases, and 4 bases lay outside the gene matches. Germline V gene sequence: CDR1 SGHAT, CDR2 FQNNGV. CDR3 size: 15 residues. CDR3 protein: CASSFRLAGADTQYF. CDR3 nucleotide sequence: TGTGCCAGCAGCTTTCGGCTAGCGGGGGCAGATACGCAGTATTTT.

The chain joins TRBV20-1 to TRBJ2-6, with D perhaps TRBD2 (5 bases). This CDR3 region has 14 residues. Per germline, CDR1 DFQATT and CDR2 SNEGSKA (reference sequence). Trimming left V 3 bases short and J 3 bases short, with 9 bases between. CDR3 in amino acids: CSASVGNGANVLTF. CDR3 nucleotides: TGCAGTGCTAGTGTCGGGAATGGGGCCAACGTCCTGACTTTC.

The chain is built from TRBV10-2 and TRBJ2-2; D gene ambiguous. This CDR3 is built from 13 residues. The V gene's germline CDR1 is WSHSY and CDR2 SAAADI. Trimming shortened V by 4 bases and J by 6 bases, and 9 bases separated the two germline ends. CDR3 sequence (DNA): TGCGCCAGCAGTGTTGTAGAGTCCGGGGAGCTGTTTTTT. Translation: CASSVVESGELFF.

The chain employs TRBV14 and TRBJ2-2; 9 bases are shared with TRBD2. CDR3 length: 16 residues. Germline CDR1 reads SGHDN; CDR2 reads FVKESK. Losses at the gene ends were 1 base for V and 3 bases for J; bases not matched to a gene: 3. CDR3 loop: CASSQVAGVYTGELFF. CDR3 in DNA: TGTGCCAGCAGCCAAGTAGCGGGGGTTTACACCGGGGAGCTGTTTTTT.

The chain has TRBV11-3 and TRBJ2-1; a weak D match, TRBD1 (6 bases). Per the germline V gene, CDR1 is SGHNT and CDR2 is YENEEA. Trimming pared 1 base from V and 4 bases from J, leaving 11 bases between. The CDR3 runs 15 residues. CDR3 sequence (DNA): TGTGCCAGCAGCTTAGGAGGGGGTTCTTACAATGAGCAGTTCTTC. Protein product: CASSLGGGSYNEQFF. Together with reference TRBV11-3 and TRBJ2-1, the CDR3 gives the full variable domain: EAGVVQSPRYKIIEKKQPVAFWCNPISGHNTLYWYLQNLGQGPELLIRYENEEAVDDSQLPKDRFSAERLKGVDSTLKIQPAELGDSAVYLCASSLGGGSYNEQFFGPGTRLTVL.

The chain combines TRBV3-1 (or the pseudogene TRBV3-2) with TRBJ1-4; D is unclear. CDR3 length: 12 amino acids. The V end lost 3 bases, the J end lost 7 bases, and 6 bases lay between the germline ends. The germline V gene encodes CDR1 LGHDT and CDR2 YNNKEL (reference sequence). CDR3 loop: CASSHPFEKLFF. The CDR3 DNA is TGTGCCAGCAGCCACCCTTTTGAAAAACTGTTTTTT.

The CDR3 reads CATSAGGGSDTQYF. The CDR3 nucleotides are TGTGCCACCAGTGCGGGGGGCGGGTCAGATACGCAGTATTTT. The V gene is TRBV24-1, the J gene TRBJ2-3; possible D gene TRBD2, 7 bases. Per germline, CDR1 KGHDR and CDR2 SFDVKD. Trimming left V 5 bases short and J 4 bases short, with 12 bases between. This CDR3 comprises 14 residues.

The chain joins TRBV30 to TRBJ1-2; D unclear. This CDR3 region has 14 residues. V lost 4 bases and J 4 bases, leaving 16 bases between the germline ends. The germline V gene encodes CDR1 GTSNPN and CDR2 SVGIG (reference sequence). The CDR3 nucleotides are TGTGCCTGGACGTATGGGGTCGGGGTCTATGGCTACACCTTC. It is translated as CAWTYGVGVYGYTF.

The CDR3 region has the DNA TGTGCCAGCAGTACTAGCGGGCCACCCTTCGGAGAGACCCAGTACTTC. Encoded protein: CASSTSGPPFGETQYF. The chain recombines TRBV6-6 with TRBJ2-5, with TRBD2 identical over 9 bases. After removal of 5 bases from V and 4 bases from J, the junction contained 11 bases not matched to a gene. Germline V gene sequence: CDR1 MNHNY, CDR2 SVGAGI (reference sequence). This CDR3 has 16 residues.

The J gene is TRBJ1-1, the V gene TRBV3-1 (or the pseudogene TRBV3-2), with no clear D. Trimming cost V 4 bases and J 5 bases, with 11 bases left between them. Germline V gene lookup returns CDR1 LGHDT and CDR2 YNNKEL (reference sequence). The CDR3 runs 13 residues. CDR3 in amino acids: CASSPTSQTEAFF. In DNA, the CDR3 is TGTGCCAGCAGCCCGACATCTCAGACTGAAGCTTTCTTT.

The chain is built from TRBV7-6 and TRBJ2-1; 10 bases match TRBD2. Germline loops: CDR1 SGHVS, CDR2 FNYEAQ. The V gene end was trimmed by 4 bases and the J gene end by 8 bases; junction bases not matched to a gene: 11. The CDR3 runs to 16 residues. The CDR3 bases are TGTGCCAGCAGCTCGAGAGGGGCGAGCGGGGGGGATGAGCAGTTCTTC. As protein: CASSSRGASGGDEQFF.

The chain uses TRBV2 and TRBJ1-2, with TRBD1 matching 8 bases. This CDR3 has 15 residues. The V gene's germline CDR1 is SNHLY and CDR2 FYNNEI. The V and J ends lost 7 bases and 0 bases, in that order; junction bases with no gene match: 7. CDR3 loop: CASTWQGATNYGYTF. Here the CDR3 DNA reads TGTGCCAGCACCTGGCAGGGGGCTACTAACTATGGCTACACCTTC. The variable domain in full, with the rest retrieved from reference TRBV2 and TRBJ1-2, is EPEVTQTPSHQVTQMGQEVILRCVPISNHLYFYWYRQILGQKVEFLVSFYNNEISEKSEIFDDQFSVERPDGSNFTLKIRSTKLEDSAMYFCASTWQGATNYGYTFGSGTRLTVV.

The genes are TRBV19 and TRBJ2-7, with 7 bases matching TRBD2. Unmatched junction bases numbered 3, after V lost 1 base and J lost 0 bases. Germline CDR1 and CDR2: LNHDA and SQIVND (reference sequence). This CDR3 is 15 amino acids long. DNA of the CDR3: TGTGCCAGTAGTATAGGTTCTAGCGGCTCCTACGAGCAGTACTTC. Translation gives CASSIGSSGSYEQYF.

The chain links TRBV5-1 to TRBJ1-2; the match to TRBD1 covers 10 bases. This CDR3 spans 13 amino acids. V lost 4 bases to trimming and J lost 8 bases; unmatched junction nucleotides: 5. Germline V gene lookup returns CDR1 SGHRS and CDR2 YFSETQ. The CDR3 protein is CASSRDRGGGYTF. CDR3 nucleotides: TGCGCCAGCAGCCGGGACAGGGGAGGGGGCTACACCTTC.

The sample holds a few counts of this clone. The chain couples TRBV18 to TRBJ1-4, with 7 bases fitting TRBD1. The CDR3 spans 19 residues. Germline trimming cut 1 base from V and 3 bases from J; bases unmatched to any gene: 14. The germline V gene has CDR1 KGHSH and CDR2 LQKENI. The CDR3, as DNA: TGTGCCAGCTCACCACGGGACAGCACACAACCTGGGGCTAATGAAAAACTGTTTTTT. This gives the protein CASSPRDSTQPGANEKLFF.

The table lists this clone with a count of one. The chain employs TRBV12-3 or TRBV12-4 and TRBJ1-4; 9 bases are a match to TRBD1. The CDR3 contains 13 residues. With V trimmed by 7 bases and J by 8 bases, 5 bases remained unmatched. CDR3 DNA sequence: TGTGCCAGCAAGGGACAGGGCCGCGAAAAACTGTTTTTT. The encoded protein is CASKGQGREKLFF.

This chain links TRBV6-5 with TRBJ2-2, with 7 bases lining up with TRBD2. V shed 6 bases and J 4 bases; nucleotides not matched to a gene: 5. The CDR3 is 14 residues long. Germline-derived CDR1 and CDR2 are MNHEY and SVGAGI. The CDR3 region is CASRRRGVTGELFF. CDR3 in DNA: TGTGCCAGCAGAAGACGGGGGGTCACCGGGGAGCTGTTTTTT.